This T cell receptor (beta chain) was documented in a study of T-cell reconstitution after alpha-beta-depleted transplantation in children. Preparation of the TCRbeta library used unique molecular identifiers. Each CDR3 protein gets one entry after TCRdb re-called the PCR reads with MiXCR. This table has roughly 490,000 distinct CDR3 sequences, about an eighth appearing once. From germline, CDR1 is MNHEY and CDR2 SVGAGI. Deletions cut 2 bases from V and 2 bases from J, with 12 bases between. The length of the CDR3 is 15 residues. The sample was PBMCs, mostly from graft donor cells, taken 180 days after TCRalphabeta/CD19-depleted stem cell transplant. The V and J genes are TRBV6-5 and TRBJ2-5; perhaps TRBD2 as D (6 bases). This clonotype originated in a female patient between 2 and 15 years old who had a stem cell transplant for aplastic anemia, so the T cells may come from the graft donor. The CDR3 loop reads CASSYPGVGQETQYF. DNA for the CDR3: TGTGCCAGCAGTTACCCGGGAGTGGGACAAGAGACCCAGTACTTC.